This TCR beta chain comes out of a study of T cells after yellow fever vaccination. The CDR3 spans 16 residues. V shed 3 bases, J shed 3 bases, and the junction held 11 bases outside the gene matches. Per the germline V gene, CDR1 is SGDLS and CDR2 is YYNGEE. It was through 5'RACE template switching that TCR cDNA was made, with a universal primer site and UMIs added. One entry per CDR3 protein results from TCRdb running MiXCR on the 5' RACE reads. The sample records 450,000 to 650,000 distinct CDR3 sequences, around a fifth being singletons. Whole-study findings and limits: After the booster, approximately 96% of CD4 and roughly nine tenths of CD8 primary-response clones were re-detected. The secondary response was weaker but peaked faster, day 5 versus 15.

On this clonotype itself: Its antigen is still unknown.

This receptor was identified in a man between 18 and 35 years old who received the YFV17D yellow fever vaccine. The rearrangement uses TRBV9 and TRBJ1-2; 7 bases agree with TRBD1. Here the sequenced sample was PBMCs, taken more than 20 days after the first yellow fever vaccination. The CDR3 sequence is CASSATATGADYGYTF. For the CDR3, the DNA is TGTGCCAGCAGCGCAACGGCTACAGGGGCCGACTATGGCTACACCTTC.